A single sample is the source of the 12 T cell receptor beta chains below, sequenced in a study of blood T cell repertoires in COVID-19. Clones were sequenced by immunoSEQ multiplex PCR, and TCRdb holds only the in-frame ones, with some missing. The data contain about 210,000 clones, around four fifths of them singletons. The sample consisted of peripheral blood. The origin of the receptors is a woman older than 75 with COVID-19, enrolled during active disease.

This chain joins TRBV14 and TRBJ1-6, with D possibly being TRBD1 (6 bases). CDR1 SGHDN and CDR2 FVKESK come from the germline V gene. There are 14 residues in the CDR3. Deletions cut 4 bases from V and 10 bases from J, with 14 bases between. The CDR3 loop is CASSPDVQGSPLHF. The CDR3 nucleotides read TGTGCCAGCAGCCCCGACGTACAGGGCTCACCCCTCCACTTT.

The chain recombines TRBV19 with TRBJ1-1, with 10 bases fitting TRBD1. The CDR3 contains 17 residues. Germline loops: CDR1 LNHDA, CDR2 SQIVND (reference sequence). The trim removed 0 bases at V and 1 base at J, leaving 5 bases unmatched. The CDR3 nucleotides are TGTGCCAGTAGTATAGAAAGGACAGGGGGGAAGAACACTGAAGCTTTCTTT. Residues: CASSIERTGGKNTEAFF.

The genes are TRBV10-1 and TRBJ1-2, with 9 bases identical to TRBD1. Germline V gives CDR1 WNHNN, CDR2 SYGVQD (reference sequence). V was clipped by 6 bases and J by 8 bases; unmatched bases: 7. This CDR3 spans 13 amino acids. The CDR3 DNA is TGCGCCAGCAGCAGGACAGGGGAAAAGGGCTACACCTTC. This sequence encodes CASSRTGEKGYTF.

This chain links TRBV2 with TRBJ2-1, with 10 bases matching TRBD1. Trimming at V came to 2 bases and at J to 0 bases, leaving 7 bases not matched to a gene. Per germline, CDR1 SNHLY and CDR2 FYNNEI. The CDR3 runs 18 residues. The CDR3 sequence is CASSERVTGGPSYNEQFF. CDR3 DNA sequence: TGTGCCAGCAGTGAACGTGTGACAGGGGGCCCCTCCTACAATGAGCAGTTCTTC.

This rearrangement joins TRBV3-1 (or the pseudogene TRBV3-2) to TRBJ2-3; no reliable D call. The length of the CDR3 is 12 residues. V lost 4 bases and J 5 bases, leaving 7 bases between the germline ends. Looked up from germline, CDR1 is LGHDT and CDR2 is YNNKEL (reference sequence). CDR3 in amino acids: CASSPIGDTQYF. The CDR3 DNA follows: TGTGCCAGCAGCCCTATCGGAGATACGCAGTATTTT.

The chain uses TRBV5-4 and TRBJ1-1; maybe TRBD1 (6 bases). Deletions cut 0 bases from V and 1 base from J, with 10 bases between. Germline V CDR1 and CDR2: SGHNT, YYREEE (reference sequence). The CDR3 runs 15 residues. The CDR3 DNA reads TGTGCCAGCAGCTTGGACGGCAGGGGGAACACTGAAGCTTTCTTT. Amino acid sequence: CASSLDGRGNTEAFF.

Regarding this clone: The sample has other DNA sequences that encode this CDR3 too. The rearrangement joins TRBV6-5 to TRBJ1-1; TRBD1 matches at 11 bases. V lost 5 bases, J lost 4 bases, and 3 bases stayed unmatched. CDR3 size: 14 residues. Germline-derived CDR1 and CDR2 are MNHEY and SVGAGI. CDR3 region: CASSRGTGGTEAFF. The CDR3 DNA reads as TGTGCCAGCAGTAGAGGGACAGGGGGCACTGAAGCTTTCTTT.

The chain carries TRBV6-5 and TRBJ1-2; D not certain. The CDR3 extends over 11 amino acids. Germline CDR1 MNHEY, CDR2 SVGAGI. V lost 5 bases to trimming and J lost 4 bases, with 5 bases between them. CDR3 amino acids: CASSNLYGYTF. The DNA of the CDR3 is TGTGCCAGCAGTAATCTCTATGGCTACACCTTC.

The CDR3 coding sequence is TGTGCCAGTAGTATGGACGTCGAGGGTGAAGCTTTCTTT. Its protein product is CASSMDVEGEAFF. This chain uses TRBV19 with TRBJ1-1; unclear D gene. Germline V lookup: CDR1 LNHDA, CDR2 SQIVND (reference sequence). CDR3 size: 13 residues. Trimming took 3 bases from V and 7 from J, leaving 12 bases between them.

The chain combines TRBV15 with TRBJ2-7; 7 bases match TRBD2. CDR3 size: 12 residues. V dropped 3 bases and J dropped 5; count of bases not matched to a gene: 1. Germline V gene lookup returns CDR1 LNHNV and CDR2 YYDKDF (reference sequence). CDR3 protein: CATSRAGDEQYF. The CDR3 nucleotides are TGTGCCACCAGCAGGGCGGGGGACGAGCAGTACTTC.

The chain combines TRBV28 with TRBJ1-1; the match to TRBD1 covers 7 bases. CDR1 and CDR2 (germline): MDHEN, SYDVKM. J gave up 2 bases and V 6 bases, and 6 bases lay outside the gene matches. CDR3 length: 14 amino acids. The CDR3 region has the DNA TGTGCCAGCAGGCTGACAGGGCGAAACACTGAAGCTTTCTTT. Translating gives CASRLTGRNTEAFF. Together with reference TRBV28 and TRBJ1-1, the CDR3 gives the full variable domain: DVKVTQSSRYLVKRTGEKVFLECVQDMDHENMFWYRQDPGLGLRLIYFSYDVKMKEKGDIPEGYSVSREKKERFSLILESASTNQTSMYLCASRLTGRNTEAFFGQGTRLTVV.

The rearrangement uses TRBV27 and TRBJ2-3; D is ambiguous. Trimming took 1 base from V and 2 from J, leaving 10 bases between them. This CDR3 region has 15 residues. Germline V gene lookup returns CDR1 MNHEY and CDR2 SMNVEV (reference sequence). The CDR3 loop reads CASSLLDTYTDTQYF. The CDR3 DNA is TGTGCCAGCAGTTTATTAGACACCTACACAGATACGCAGTATTTT.